This entry lists 19 T cell receptor beta chains sequenced from one sample in a study of cytomegalovirus exposure and HLA in healthy donors. The PCR employed 60 Vbeta primers together with 13 Jbeta primers. TCRdb's table, derived via immunoSEQ multiplex PCR, lists solely in-frame clones and lacks some. Of roughly 130,000 clones in the sample, roughly 74% are singletons; the top ten hold 6% to 8%. The sequenced sample consisted of PBMCs. The origin of the receptors is a man aged 40-49 years in good health and CMV-seropositive.

The chain joins TRBV9 to TRBJ1-3, with a tentative D call TRBD1 (6 bases). CDR1 and CDR2 from the germline V gene are SGDLS and YYNGEE. V shed 4 bases and J shed 11 bases, with 19 bases lying between them. This CDR3 has 14 residues. The CDR3 loop is CASSQGKGPLPIYF. The CDR3 DNA sequence: TGTGCCAGCAGCCAGGGGAAGGGCCCATTACCCATATATTTT.

The CDR3 is CASSLGLAAYNEQFF. CDR3 sequence (DNA): TGTGCCAGCAGCTTGGGACTAGCGGCCTACAATGAGCAGTTCTTC. This rearrangement joins TRBV27 to TRBJ2-1; the match to TRBD2 covers 11 bases. V lost 6 bases, J lost 2 bases, and 3 bases stayed unmatched. The CDR3 totals 15 residues. Germline assignment: CDR1 MNHEY and CDR2 SMNVEV (reference sequence).

This clone was recorded only once. The CDR3 region has the DNA TGTGCCAGCAGTTTGGCTAGCGGGACGCGGGAGCAGTACTTC. Encoded protein: CASSLASGTREQYF. This chain uses TRBV28 with TRBJ2-7; 9 nucleotides align to TRBD2. The CDR3 has 14 residues. V was pared by 3 bases and J by 7 bases, with 7 bases of the junction left unmatched. Germline V gene data show CDR1 as MDHEN and CDR2 as SYDVKM.

The V and J genes are TRBV9 and TRBJ2-2, with 7 bases that match TRBD1. The germline gives CDR1 SGDLS, CDR2 YYNGEE. This CDR3 comprises 16 residues. With 4 bases clipped from V and 0 bases from J, the junction kept 6 bases outside the gene matches. The CDR3: CASSRGQVANTGELFF. As DNA, the CDR3 is TGTGCCAGCAGCCGTGGACAGGTCGCGAACACCGGGGAGCTGTTTTTT.

V and J are TRBV6-5 and TRBJ1-2, with D possibly being TRBD1 (5 bases). The V end lost 6 bases, the J end lost 8 bases, and 16 bases lay between the germline ends. The CDR3 contains 13 residues. CDR1 and CDR2 from the germline V gene are MNHEY and SVGAGI. In nucleotides, the CDR3 is TGTGCCAGCAGCCCTAGGGGCGACCGGGGCTACACCTTC. It specifies CASSPRGDRGYTF.

This chain uses TRBV5-8 with TRBJ2-7, with D unresolved. From germline, CDR1 is SGHTS and CDR2 YDEGEE. The CDR3 is 11 amino acids. Trimming removed 1 base at V and 12 bases at J, with 11 bases between. CDR3 DNA sequence: TGTGCCAGCAGCTTGTGGCAGACACGGTACTTC. The encoded protein is CASSLWQTRYF.

The chain employs TRBV15 and TRBJ1-2; no reliable D call. CDR3 length: 12 residues. V shed 2 bases and J shed 7 bases, with 8 bases lying between them. Germline-derived CDR1 and CDR2 are LNHNV and YYDKDF (reference sequence). The DNA of the CDR3 is TGTGCCACCAGCAGACTAGGACTTGGCTACACCTTC. Its translation is CATSRLGLGYTF.

Regarding this clone: One end of the junction is discordant with germline, which a read error may explain. The V call is TRBV2, the J call TRBJ1-1, with a weak D call TRBD1 (5 bases). Looked up from germline, CDR1 is SNHLY and CDR2 is FYNNEI. The CDR3 runs to 13 residues. The CDR3 bases are TGTGCCATCCCATTGGGGCTGAACGCTGAAGCTTTCTTT. Translation: CAIPLGLNAEAFF.

The chain recombines TRBV2 with TRBJ1-5, with a tentative D call TRBD1 (6 bases). CDR1 and CDR2 (germline): SNHLY, FYNNEI. The CDR3 spans 15 residues. The V end was cut by 4 bases, the J end by 8 bases, with 18 bases between. The CDR3 reads CASSGQGRQWEPQHF. CDR3 in DNA: TGTGCCAGCAGTGGGCAGGGGCGGCAATGGGAGCCCCAGCATTTT.

The rearrangement joins TRBV5-1 to TRBJ2-7, with D tentatively TRBD1 (6 bases). Germline V gene data show CDR1 as SGHRS and CDR2 as YFSETQ. Trimming took off 0 bases at V and 6 bases at J, with 13 bases between the two ends. This CDR3 comprises 14 residues. The CDR3 is CASSLAGQGREQYF. The CDR3 DNA is TGCGCCAGCAGCTTGGCCGGGCAGGGGCGCGAGCAGTACTTC. Combining the CDR3 with reference TRBV5-1 and TRBJ2-7 gives the whole variable domain KAGVTQTPRYLIKTRGQQVTLSCSPISGHRSVSWYQQTPGQGLQFLFEYFSETQRNKGNFPGRFSGRQFSNSRSEMNVSTLELGDSALYLCASSLAGQGREQYFGPGTRLTVT.

V gene TRBV5-5 combines with J gene TRBJ1-2; 10 positions match TRBD1. CDR3 size: 15 residues. Germline CDR1 is SGHKS and CDR2 is YYEKEE (reference sequence). The J segment lost 2 bases and the V segment lost 3 bases, leaving 4 bases of the junction unmatched. The DNA of the CDR3 is TGTGCCAGCAGCTCAGGGGGACAGGGGAACTATGGCTACACCTTC. As protein: CASSSGGQGNYGYTF.

The chain employs TRBV30 and TRBJ1-1; D is ambiguous. Germline-derived CDR1 and CDR2 are GTSNPN and SVGIG (reference sequence). The CDR3 is 14 amino acids. Trimming shortened V by 2 bases and J by 1 base, and 11 bases separated the two germline ends. CDR3 amino acids: CAWSPLTPNTEAFF. The CDR3 coding sequence is TGTGCCTGGAGTCCATTGACTCCGAACACTGAAGCTTTCTTT. Looking up the rest from reference TRBV30 and TRBJ1-1 gives the full variable domain: SQTIHQWPATLVQPVGSPLSLECTVEGTSNPNLYWYRQAAGRGLQLLFYSVGIGQISSEVPQNLSASRPQDRQFILSSKKLLLSDSGFYLCAWSPLTPNTEAFFGQGTRLTVV.

The V gene is TRBV18, the J gene TRBJ1-2; TRBD1 might be the D (6 bases). V was trimmed by 6 bases and J by 3 bases, leaving 14 bases between them. This CDR3 has 14 residues. Per germline, CDR1 KGHSH and CDR2 LQKENI. The CDR3 bases are TGTGCCAGCTCCCCTTCAGGGGATTACTATGGCTACACCTTC. Protein: CASSPSGDYYGYTF.

This clone has a single count. The gene calls are TRBV6-5 and TRBJ1-5; D is unclear. This CDR3 is built from 15 residues. Germline CDR1 MNHEY, CDR2 SVGAGI. Trimming took off 5 bases at V and 1 base at J, with 12 bases between the two ends. CDR3 protein: CASSPAGISNQPQHF. CDR3 DNA: TGTGCCAGCAGTCCCGCGGGTATAAGCAATCAGCCCCAGCATTTT.

The J gene is TRBJ1-5, the V gene TRBV2, with 9 bases identical to TRBD1. With 4 bases clipped from V and 6 bases from J, the junction kept 7 bases outside the gene matches. In germline, CDR1 is SNHLY, CDR2 FYNNEI. The CDR3 spans 15 residues. Written as DNA, the CDR3 is TGTGCCAGCAGTGGTATGGGACAGGGACTTCAGCCCCAGCATTTT. Its protein is CASSGMGQGLQPQHF.

This clone is a singleton in its sample. The chain employs TRBV6-1 and TRBJ2-2, with 8 positions matching TRBD1. CDR1 is MNHNS, CDR2 SASEGT, per germline. CDR3 length equals 16 residues. Losses at the gene ends were 4 bases for V and 1 base for J; bases not matched to a gene: 5. The CDR3 DNA follows: TGTGCCAGCAGTGCTATAACAGGGGGGAACACCGGGGAGCTGTTTTTT. Protein product: CASSAITGGNTGELFF.

V is TRBV5-1 and J is TRBJ2-1, with unresolved D. CDR1 and CDR2 from the germline V gene are SGHRS and YFSETQ. Trimming took off 4 bases at V and 5 bases at J, with 13 bases between the two ends. The CDR3 has 14 residues. This CDR3 reads CASSPLGSNNEQFF. DNA of the CDR3: TGCGCCAGCAGCCCTCTGGGCAGCAACAATGAGCAGTTCTTC.

This CDR3 is CASSQALSGIQYF. For the CDR3, the DNA is TGTGCCAGCAGCCAAGCACTATCGGGCATTCAGTACTTC. V gene TRBV14 combines with J gene TRBJ2-4; D is unresolved. Trimming cost V 1 base and J 9 bases, with 10 bases left between them. Germline CDR1 reads SGHDN; CDR2 reads FVKESK. The CDR3 is 13 residues long.

The chain recombines TRBV9 with TRBJ2-2; D is possibly TRBD2 (5 bases). With 3 bases removed from V and 5 bases from J, the gap between germline ends came to 11 bases. The CDR3 runs to 14 residues. The germline CDR1 and CDR2 sequences are SGDLS and YYNGEE. The CDR3, as DNA: TGTGCCAGCAGCGCCATTAGCGTTACCGGGGAGCTGTTTTTT. This encodes CASSAISVTGELFF.